Listed here are 18 T cell receptor beta chains from one sample, sequenced in a study of breast tumors, draining lymph nodes, adjacent tissues. TCRdb called the multiplex PCR reads again in MiXCR, with one record for every CDR3 protein. The sample lists 30,000 to 35,000 distinct CDR3 sequences; 60% to 80% were seen once. The sample taken for sequencing was breast tumor tissue. The origin of the receptors is a female donor with breast cancer. Some clones in this sample may be carry-over from other donors' samples.

About this clonotype: The junction departs from germline at one end; a sequencing error may be responsible. This sequence joins TRBV24-1 and TRBJ2-2, with 12 bases aligning to TRBD2. This CDR3 has 16 amino acids. Germline V lookup: CDR1 KGHDR, CDR2 SFDVKD. This CDR3 is CASSYGTSGPPGELFF. For the CDR3, the DNA is TGTGCCAGCAGTTACGGGACTAGCGGGCCACCCGGGGAGCTGTTTTTT.

This clonotype counts as medium-sized (0.01 to 0.1%). This sequence joins TRBV4-3 and TRBJ1-1; 8 bases agree with TRBD1. Germline CDR1 and CDR2: LGHNA and YSLEER. The V segment lost 0 bases and the J segment 6 bases; nucleotides outside the gene matches: 6. The CDR3 is 15 amino acids. The CDR3 DNA follows: TGCGCCAGCAGCCAAGATCCCCAGGGGGCGGCTGAAGCTTTCTTT. Its translation: CASSQDPQGAAEAFF.

This clonotype has just one count. The gene calls are TRBV2 and TRBJ1-2; D ambiguous. This CDR3 is built from 14 residues. Germline V gives CDR1 SNHLY, CDR2 FYNNEI. Deletions cut 3 bases from V and 0 bases from J, with 8 bases between. The CDR3 protein is CASSDPRANYGYTF. The CDR3 nucleotides are TGTGCCAGCAGTGACCCAAGAGCTAACTATGGCTACACCTTC.

In this sample, this clonotype turned up many times. The chain recombines TRBV20-1 with TRBJ2-7; 13 bases are a match to TRBD2. This CDR3 is 17 amino acids long. V dropped 6 bases and J dropped 3; count of bases not matched to a gene: 14. The germline CDR1 and CDR2 sequences are DFQATT and SNEGSKA (reference sequence). The CDR3 DNA is TGCAGTGCCTGTCTGGGACTAGCGGGAAAGGGCCTCTACGAGCAGTACTTC. This translates into CSACLGLAGKGLYEQYF.

The gene calls are TRBV18 and TRBJ2-3; weak D call: TRBD2 (5 bases). The ends were cut back, 3 bases at V and 10 bases at J, with 14 bases in the middle. The CDR3 is 13 amino acids. Germline CDR1 reads KGHSH; CDR2 reads LQKENI. In DNA form, the CDR3 reads TGTGCCAGCTCACCGGTGTCCGGGGATGCGCAGTATTTT. Protein: CASSPVSGDAQYF. Variable domain in full (rest from reference TRBV18 and TRBJ2-3): NAGVMQNPRHLVRRRGQEARLRCSPMKGHSHVYWYRQLPEEGLKFMVYLQKENIIDESGMPKERFSAEFPKEGPSILRIQQVVRGDSAAYFCASSPVSGDAQYFGPGTRLTVL.

Judged by abundance, this clonotype is medium-sized. The CDR3: CASSRWGGPYGYTF. The CDR3 DNA reads TGTGCCAGCAGCCGCTGGGGGGGACCTTATGGCTACACCTTC. The gene calls are TRBV7-3 and TRBJ1-2; tentatively, D is TRBD1 (5 bases). V lost 5 bases and J 5 bases, leaving 15 bases between the germline ends. CDR3 length: 14 residues. CDR1 and CDR2 from the germline V gene are SGHTA and FQGTGA.

The chain recombines TRBV11-2 with TRBJ1-6, with unresolved D. The CDR3 consists of 15 residues. Germline V gene sequence: CDR1 SGHAT, CDR2 FQNNGV. The ends were cut back, 0 bases at V and 8 bases at J, with 11 bases in the middle. The CDR3 nucleotides are TGTGCCAGCAGCTTAGATCGTCAGGCCTATTCACCCCTCCACTTT. Amino acid sequence: CASSLDRQAYSPLHF.

The count of this clonotype is one. The rearrangement links TRBV15 to TRBJ1-2; possibly TRBD1 for D (5 bases). The germline CDR1 and CDR2 sequences are LNHNV and YYDKDF (reference sequence). V lost 1 base to trimming and J lost 5 bases, with 11 bases between them. The CDR3 is made up of 14 amino acids. The CDR3 coding sequence is TGTGCCACCAGCAGAGTGGGGCAGGCTTATGGCTACACCTTC. Its translation is CATSRVGQAYGYTF.

This clonotype was counted between two and nine times. The V call is TRBV12-3 or TRBV12-4, the J call TRBJ1-5; D unclear. The ends were cut back, 6 bases at V and 5 bases at J, with 8 bases in the middle. This CDR3 is built from 12 residues. CDR3 coding DNA: TGTGCCAGCAGAACGACGGATCAGCCCCAGCATTTT. It encodes CASRTTDQPQHF.

Comment on this clonotype: Because it lacks the conserved phenylalanine or tryptophan at the end, this CDR3 is likely a read error. The rearrangement joins TRBV19 to TRBJ2-1; D gene unclear. This CDR3 has 14 amino acids. Germline CDR1 is LNHDA and CDR2 is SQIVND (reference sequence). Trimming left V 5 bases short and J 9 bases short, with 17 bases between. The CDR3 spells CASSSLGWGPEQFS. The CDR3 DNA follows: TGTGCCAGTAGTTCCCTTGGGTGGGGTCCTGAGCAGTTCTCC.

The V call is TRBV7-9, the J call TRBJ1-6; D is possibly TRBD1 (5 bases). Germline V gene data show CDR1 as SEHNR and CDR2 as FQNEAQ (reference sequence). V lost 5 bases to trimming and J lost 0 bases, with 14 bases between them. CDR3 length: 17 amino acids. The CDR3 sequence: CASSPGGTRSYNSPLHF. The CDR3 region has the DNA TGTGCCAGCAGCCCGGGGGGGACCCGCTCCTATAATTCACCCCTCCACTTT.

The chain joins TRBV11-2 to TRBJ2-1, with 10 positions matching TRBD2. This CDR3 has 15 residues. V shed 1 base and J 8 bases; nucleotides not matched to a gene: 5. Looked up from germline, CDR1 is SGHAT and CDR2 is FQNNGV. The CDR3 sequence: CASSLGLAGVYEQFF. The CDR3 DNA reads TGTGCCAGCAGCTTAGGGCTAGCGGGAGTTTATGAGCAGTTCTTC.

The chain links TRBV5-1 to TRBJ2-7, with 7 bases fitting TRBD1. Looked up from germline, CDR1 is SGHRS and CDR2 is YFSETQ. Unmatched junction bases numbered 3, after V lost 1 base and J lost 2 bases. This CDR3 is built from 14 residues. The CDR3 DNA reads as TGCGCCAGCAGCTTGACAGGGGCGACCTACGAGCAGTACTTC. Protein product: CASSLTGATYEQYF.

This clonotype was recorded many times. The V gene is TRBV4-3, the J gene TRBJ2-1; D is perhaps TRBD2 (6 bases). The V gene's germline CDR1 is LGHNA and CDR2 YSLEER. The CDR3 contains 15 residues. Trimming left V 1 base short and J 2 bases short, with 9 bases between. The DNA for the CDR3 is TGCGCCAGCAGCCAAGGAGCGGGTGCCTACAATGAGCAGTTCTTC. This encodes CASSQGAGAYNEQFF.

Comment on this clonotype: Because it lacks the conserved phenylalanine or tryptophan at the end, this CDR3 is likely a read error. This chain uses TRBV7-9 with TRBJ2-3, with 10 positions matching TRBD2. The length of the CDR3 is 16 residues. Germline values: CDR1 SEHNR, CDR2 FQNEAQ (reference sequence). The junction had 12 bases not matched to a gene; V was cut back by 6 bases and J by 6 bases. This CDR3 is CASSAGLAGAADTQYV. DNA of the CDR3: TGTGCCAGCAGTGCGGGGCTAGCGGGAGCGGCTGATACGCAGTATGTG.

In this sample, this clonotype turned up once. The V and J genes are TRBV20-1 and TRBJ2-3; 10 positions match TRBD2. The CDR3 has 15 amino acids. The V gene end was trimmed by 5 bases and the J gene end by 4 bases; junction bases not matched to a gene: 9. Germline CDR1 reads DFQATT; CDR2 reads SNEGSKA (reference sequence). The CDR3 spells CSAGPSGGAADTQYF. The CDR3 nucleotides are TGCAGTGCTGGGCCAAGCGGGGGGGCCGCAGATACGCAGTATTTT.

The chain has TRBV7-2 and TRBJ1-3; D possibly corresponds to TRBD1 (6 bases). Per germline, CDR1 SGHTA and CDR2 FQGNSA. There are 14 residues in the CDR3. The V end lost 6 bases, the J end lost 3 bases, and 12 bases lay between the germline ends. The CDR3 sequence is CASRPGVGGNTIYF. In DNA, the CDR3 is TGTGCCAGCAGACCAGGGGTTGGTGGAAACACCATATATTTT.

The chain combines TRBV20-1 with TRBJ2-7, with D perhaps being TRBD1 or TRBD2 (6 bases each). The V end was cut by 3 bases, the J end by 1 base, with 16 bases between. This CDR3 contains 15 residues. CDR1 and CDR2 (germline): DFQATT, SNEGSKA (reference sequence). The CDR3 coding sequence is TGCAGTGCTAGCCAACTGGCGGGACAATCCTACGAGCAGTACTTC. Translation: CSASQLAGQSYEQYF.